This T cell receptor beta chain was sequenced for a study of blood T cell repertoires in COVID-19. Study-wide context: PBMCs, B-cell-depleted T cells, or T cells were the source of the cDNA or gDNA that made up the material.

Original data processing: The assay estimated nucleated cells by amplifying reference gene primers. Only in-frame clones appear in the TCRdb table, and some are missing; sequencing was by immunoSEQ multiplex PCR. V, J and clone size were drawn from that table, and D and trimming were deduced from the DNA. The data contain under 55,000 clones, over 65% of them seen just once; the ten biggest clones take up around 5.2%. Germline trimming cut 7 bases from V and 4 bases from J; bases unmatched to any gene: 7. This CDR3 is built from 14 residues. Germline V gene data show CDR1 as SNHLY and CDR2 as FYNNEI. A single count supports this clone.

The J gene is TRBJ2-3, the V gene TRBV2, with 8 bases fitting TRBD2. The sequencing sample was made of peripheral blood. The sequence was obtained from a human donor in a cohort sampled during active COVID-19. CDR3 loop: CASTLSGAPDTQYF. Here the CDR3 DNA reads TGTGCCAGCACTCTTAGCGGGGCTCCAGATACGCAGTATTTT.